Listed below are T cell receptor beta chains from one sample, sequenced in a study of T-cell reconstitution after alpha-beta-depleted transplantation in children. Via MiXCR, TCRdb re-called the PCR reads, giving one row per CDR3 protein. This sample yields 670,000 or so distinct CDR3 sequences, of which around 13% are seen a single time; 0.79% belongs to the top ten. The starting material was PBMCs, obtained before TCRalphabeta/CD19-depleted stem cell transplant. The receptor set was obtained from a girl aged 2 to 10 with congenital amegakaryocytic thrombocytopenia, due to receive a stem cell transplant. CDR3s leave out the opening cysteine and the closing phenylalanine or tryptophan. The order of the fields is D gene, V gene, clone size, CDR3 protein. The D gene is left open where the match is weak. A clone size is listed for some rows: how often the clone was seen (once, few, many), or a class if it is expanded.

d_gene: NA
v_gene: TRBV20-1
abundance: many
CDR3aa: SAENGGEQY

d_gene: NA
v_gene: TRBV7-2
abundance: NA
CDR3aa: ASSIGSQETQY

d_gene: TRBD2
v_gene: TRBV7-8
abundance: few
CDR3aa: ASSLGPSGRSSNEQF

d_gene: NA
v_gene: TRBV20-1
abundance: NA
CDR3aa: SAETGEGNQPQH

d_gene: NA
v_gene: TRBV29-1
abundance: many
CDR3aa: SVGVTDRYETQY

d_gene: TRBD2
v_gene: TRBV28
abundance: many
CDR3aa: ASRAAGGPATQY

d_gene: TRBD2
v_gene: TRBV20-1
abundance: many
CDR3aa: SGASGSYEQY

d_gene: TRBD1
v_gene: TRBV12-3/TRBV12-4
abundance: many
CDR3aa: ASSPRDRGTTGELF

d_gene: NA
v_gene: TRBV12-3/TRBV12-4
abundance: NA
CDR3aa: ASGRRKVWDNEQF

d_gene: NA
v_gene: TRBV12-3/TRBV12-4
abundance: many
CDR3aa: ASSIGVYEQY

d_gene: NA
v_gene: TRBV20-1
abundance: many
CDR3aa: SASPTNEKLF

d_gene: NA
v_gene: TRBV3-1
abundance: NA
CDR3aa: ASSQDLSDRPWGPGTDTQY

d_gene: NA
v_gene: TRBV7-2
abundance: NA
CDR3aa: ASSSKSSGSYEQY

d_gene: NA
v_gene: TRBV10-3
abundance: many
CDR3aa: AISTQGSPTGELF

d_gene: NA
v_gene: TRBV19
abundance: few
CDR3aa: ASSPHSKAAEQF

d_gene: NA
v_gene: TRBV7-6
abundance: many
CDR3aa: ASSLPPTTGELF

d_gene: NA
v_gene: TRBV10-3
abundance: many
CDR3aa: ASRAPDTQY

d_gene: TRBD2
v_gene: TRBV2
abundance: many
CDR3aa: ASSGLAGTDTQY

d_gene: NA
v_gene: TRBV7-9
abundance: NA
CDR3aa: ASALNTVSSYEQY

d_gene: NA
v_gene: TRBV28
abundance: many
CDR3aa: ASSLLAESAPLYGYT

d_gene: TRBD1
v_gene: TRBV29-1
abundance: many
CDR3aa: SVQRQGRGNTEAF

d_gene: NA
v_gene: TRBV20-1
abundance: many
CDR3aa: SARKTTGNEQF

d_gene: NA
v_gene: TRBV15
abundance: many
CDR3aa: ATSRDGKGTQTQY

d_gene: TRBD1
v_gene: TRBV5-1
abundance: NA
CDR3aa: ASREGQGAGELF

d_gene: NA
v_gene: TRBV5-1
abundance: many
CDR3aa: ASSLAAYTNTGELF

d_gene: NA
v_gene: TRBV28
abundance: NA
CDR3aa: AIRGPPYEQY

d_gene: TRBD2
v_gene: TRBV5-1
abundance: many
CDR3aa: ASRITSGSSFYEQY

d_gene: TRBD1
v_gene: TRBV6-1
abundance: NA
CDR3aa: ASISGQGYEQY

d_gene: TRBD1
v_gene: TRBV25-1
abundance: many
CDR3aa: ASTRTGSYEQY

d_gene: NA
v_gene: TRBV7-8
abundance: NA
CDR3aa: ASSSRGGGGYT

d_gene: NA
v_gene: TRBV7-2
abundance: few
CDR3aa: ASSFDPDPYNEQF

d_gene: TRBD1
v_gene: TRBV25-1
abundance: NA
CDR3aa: ASSERFPGQGRDEQY

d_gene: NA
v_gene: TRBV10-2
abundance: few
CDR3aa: ASSDVAGLNEQF

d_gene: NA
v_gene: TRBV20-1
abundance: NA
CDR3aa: SAVWRSKGDSGEQY

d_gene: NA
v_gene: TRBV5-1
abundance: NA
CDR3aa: ASSLGQTPSYEQY

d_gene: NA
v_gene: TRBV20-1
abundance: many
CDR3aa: SATTAYSNQPQH

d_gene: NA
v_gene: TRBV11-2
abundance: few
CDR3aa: ASSLLIGGGELF

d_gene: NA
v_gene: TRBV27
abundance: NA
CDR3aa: ASSLIGAKGLSYEQY

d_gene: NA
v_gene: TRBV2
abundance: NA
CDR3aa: ASGYATDSGANVLT

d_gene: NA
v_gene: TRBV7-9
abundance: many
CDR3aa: ASRDTGELF

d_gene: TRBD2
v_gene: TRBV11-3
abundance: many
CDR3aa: ASSLASGRVNEQF

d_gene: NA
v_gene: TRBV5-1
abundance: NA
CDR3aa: ASRDNTEAF

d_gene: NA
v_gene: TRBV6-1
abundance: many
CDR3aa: ASSEMGFSGNTIY

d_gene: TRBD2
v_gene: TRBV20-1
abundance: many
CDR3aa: SARELAGGNEQY

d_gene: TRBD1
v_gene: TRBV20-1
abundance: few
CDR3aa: SASRGTGATGGRAF

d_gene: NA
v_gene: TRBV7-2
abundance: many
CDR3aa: ASLPRWESFSYEQY

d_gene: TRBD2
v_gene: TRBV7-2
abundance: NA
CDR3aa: ASSLAGVAGELF

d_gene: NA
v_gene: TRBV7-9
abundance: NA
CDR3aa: ASRDNLGGGNEKLF

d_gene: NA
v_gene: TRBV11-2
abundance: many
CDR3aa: ASSAPGTQY

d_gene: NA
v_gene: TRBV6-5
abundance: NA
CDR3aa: ASSYGRKDTQY

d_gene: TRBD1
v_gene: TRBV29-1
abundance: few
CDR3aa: SDLPGQGSANYGYT

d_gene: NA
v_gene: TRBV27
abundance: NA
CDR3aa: ASSFRGRTNEKLF